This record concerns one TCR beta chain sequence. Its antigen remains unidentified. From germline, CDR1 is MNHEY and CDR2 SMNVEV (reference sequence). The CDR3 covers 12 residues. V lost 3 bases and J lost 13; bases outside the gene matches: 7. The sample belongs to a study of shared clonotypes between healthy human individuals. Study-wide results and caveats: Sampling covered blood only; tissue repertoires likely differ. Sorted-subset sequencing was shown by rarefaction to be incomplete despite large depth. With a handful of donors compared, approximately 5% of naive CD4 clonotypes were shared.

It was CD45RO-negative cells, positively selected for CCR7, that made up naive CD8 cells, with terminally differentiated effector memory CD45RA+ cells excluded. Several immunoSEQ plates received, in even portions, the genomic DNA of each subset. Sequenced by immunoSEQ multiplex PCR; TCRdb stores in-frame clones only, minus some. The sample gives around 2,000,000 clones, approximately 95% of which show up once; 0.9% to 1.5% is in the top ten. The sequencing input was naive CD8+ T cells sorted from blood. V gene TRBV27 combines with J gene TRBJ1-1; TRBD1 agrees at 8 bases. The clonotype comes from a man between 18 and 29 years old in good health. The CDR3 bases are TGTGCCAGCAGTTTTCCCGGGACAGGTGTTTTCTTT. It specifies CASSFPGTGVFF.